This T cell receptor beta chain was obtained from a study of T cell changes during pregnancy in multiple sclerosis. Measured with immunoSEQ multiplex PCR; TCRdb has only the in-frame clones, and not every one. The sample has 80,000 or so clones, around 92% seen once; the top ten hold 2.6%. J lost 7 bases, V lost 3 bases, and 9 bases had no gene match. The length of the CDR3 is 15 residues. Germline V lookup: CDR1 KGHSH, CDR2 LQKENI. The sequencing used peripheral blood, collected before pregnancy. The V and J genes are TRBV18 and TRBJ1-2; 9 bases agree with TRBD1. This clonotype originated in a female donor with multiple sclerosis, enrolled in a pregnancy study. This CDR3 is CASSPLVGQGLGYTF. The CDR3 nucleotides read TGTGCCAGCTCACCCCTCGTGGGACAGGGACTTGGCTACACCTTC.